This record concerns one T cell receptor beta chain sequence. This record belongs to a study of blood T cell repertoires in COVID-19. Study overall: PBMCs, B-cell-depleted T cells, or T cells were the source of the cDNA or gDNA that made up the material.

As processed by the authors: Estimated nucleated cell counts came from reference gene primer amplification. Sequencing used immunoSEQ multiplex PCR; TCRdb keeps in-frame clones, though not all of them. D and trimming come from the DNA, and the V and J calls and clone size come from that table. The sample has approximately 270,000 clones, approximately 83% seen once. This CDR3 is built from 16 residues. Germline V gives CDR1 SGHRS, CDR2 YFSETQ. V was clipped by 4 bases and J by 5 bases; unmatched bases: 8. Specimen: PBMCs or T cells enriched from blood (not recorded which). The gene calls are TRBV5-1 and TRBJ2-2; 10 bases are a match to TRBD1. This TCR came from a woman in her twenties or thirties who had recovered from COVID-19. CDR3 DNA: TGCGCCAGCAGCCCGACAGGGGGCGCCCAGACCGGGGAGCTGTTTTTT. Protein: CASSPTGGAQTGELFF.